The rows below give T cell receptor beta chains drawn from one sample of a study of T cell changes during pregnancy in multiple sclerosis. Data came from immunoSEQ multiplex PCR; TCRdb stores just in-frame clones and leaves some out. The sample shows tens of thousands of clones, approximately 87% of them seen only once. The material sequenced was CD8+ T cells from peripheral blood mononuclear cells, taken after pregnancy. The receptors come from a female donor with multiple sclerosis, enrolled in a pregnancy study. Each CDR3 is given with its conserved first and last residue. The D gene is left open where the match is weak. Where a row states a size, it is once, few, many or the class of an expanded clone; other rows omit it.

cdr3_length j_call d_call v_call clone_size cdr3_aa cdr3_nt
14 TRBJ2-2 TRBD2 TRBV28 NA CASSLLGGSGELFF TGTGCCAGCAGTTTATTGGGGGGGTCCGGGGAGCTGTTTTTT
13 TRBJ1-1 TRBD1 TRBV29-1 NA CSGGTGDFGEAFF TGCAGCGGGGGGACAGGGGACTTTGGTGAAGCTTTCTTT
13 TRBJ1-2 NA TRBV4-1 NA CASSQVTGRGYTF TGCGCCAGCAGCCAAGTGACAGGCCGGGGCTACACCTTC
14 TRBJ1-1 NA TRBV5-1 NA CASSFKGKNTEAFF TGCGCCAGCAGCTTTAAGGGGAAGAACACTGAAGCTTTCTTT
13 TRBJ2-2 NA TRBV5-8 NA CASSLGGGGELFF TGTGCCAGCAGCTTGGGAGGAGGCGGGGAGCTGTTTTTT
13 TRBJ1-1 NA TRBV6-5 NA CASSYSGSTEAFF TGTGCCAGCAGTTACTCGGGGAGCACTGAAGCTTTCTTT
14 TRBJ1-1 NA TRBV5-1 few CASSLTGVNTEAFF TGCGCCAGCAGCTTGACAGGCGTGAACACTGAAGCTTTCTTT
16 TRBJ1-2 NA TRBV27 NA CASSLSSGEKAYGYTF TGTGCCAGCAGTTTATCGTCGGGGGAAAAAGCCTATGGCTACACCTTC
15 TRBJ2-7 NA TRBV10-2 NA CASSEVPGSTYEQYF TGCGCCAGCAGTGAGGTGCCAGGAAGTACCTACGAGCAGTACTTC
14 TRBJ2-7 NA TRBV19 once CASSIRDTSYEQYF TGTGCCAGTAGTATCCGGGACACCAGCTACGAGCAGTACTTC
16 TRBJ2-1 NA TRBV10-3 NA CAISAPRDGPYNEQFF TGTGCCATCAGTGCGCCGCGGGACGGTCCTTACAATGAGCAGTTCTTC
16 TRBJ2-3 TRBD2 TRBV6-1 NA CASSEGVAGVLDTQYF TGTGCCAGCAGTGAAGGGGTAGCGGGGGTGCTGGATACGCAGTATTTT
12 TRBJ1-2 TRBD1 TRBV7-9 NA CASAGQGFGYTF TGTGCCAGCGCGGGACAGGGGTTTGGCTACACCTTC
13 TRBJ2-7 NA TRBV4-3 NA CASSQVQAYEQYF TGCGCCAGCAGCCAAGTACAGGCCTACGAGCAGTACTTC
16 TRBJ1-2 NA TRBV5-1 NA CASSLVGHTPFDGYTF TGCGCCAGCAGCTTGGTAGGACATACCCCATTTGATGGCTACACCTTC
12 TRBJ1-1 NA TRBV19 NA CAIIRGNTEAFF TGTGCCATTATCAGGGGGAACACTGAAGCTTTCTTT
15 TRBJ2-5 NA TRBV11-3 NA CASSPHGDPQETQYF TGTGCCAGCAGCCCCCACGGAGACCCTCAAGAGACCCAGTACTTC
15 TRBJ2-7 NA TRBV28 NA CASSLGGSPPYEQYF TGTGCCAGCAGTTTAGGAGGGAGCCCCCCCTACGAGCAGTACTTC
11 TRBJ2-1 NA TRBV5-6 NA CASSLTAEQFF TGTGCCAGCAGCCTAACTGCTGAGCAGTTCTTC